This passage covers 32 T cell receptor beta chains from one sample sequenced in a study of Ad26.COV2.S vaccination and SARS-CoV-2 variants (dated by TCRdb to the early 2020s). Library preparation used the immunoSEQ multiplex PCR assay. This immuneACCESS table, as held by TCRdb, lists in-frame sequences with V and J called but not all clones. Of the missing ones, under half trace to an unresolved V gene in checked studies; the others have no known cause. For this sample the table gives roughly 380,000 clones, of which roughly 91% were detected only once. The top ten clonotypes cover about 3.5% of the sample. This sample's treatment or condition label indicates: roughly 18 received Ad26.COV2.S at low or high dose, single or two shots; roughly five received placebo; per-sample allocation not given. For vaccine and placebo recipients, the sequenced repertoires came from samples collected on day 63 after the first injection.

The sequencing here drew on peripheral blood, taken in a trial of Ad26.COV2.S vaccine versus placebo. These receptor sequences come from a person between 18 and 65 years old who received the Ad26.COV2.S COVID-19 vaccine or a placebo.

V and J are TRBV2 and TRBJ2-2; D possibly corresponds to TRBD1 (6 bases). The CDR3 extends over 16 amino acids. Trimming took off 5 bases at V and 5 bases at J, with 18 bases between the two ends. Germline V gene data show CDR1 as SNHLY and CDR2 as FYNNEI. This CDR3 is CASSSRTVGTTGELFF. In DNA form, the CDR3 reads TGTGCCAGCAGTAGCCGGACAGTCGGTACAACCGGGGAGCTGTTTTTT.

CDR3: CASSLSVGLYEQYF. The CDR3 nucleotides read TGTGCCAGCAGCCTATCAGTAGGGCTATACGAGCAGTACTTC. V and J are TRBV3-1 (or the pseudogene TRBV3-2) and TRBJ2-7; D is unclear. The CDR3 runs 14 residues. V dropped 4 bases and J dropped 4 bases, with 14 bases sitting between them. Per the germline V gene, CDR1 is LGHDT and CDR2 is YNNKEL (reference sequence).

The CDR3 DNA reads TGTGCCAGCAGTTACTCCGCGGGCGGGGAGCTGTTTTTT. Amino acid sequence: CASSYSAGGELFF. This sequence joins TRBV6-5 and TRBJ2-2; D may be TRBD2 (5 bases). Trimming pared 0 bases from V and 7 bases from J, leaving 6 bases between. Germline CDR1 MNHEY, CDR2 SVGAGI. The CDR3 covers 13 residues.

In its sample, this clone was seen once. CDR3 coding DNA: TGTGCCAGTAGGGGACAGGGGCCGAATGAGCAGTTCTTC. This encodes CASRGQGPNEQFF. The chain joins TRBV19 to TRBJ2-1; 10 bases align to TRBD1. The germline CDR1 and CDR2 sequences are LNHDA and SQIVND (reference sequence). CDR3 size: 13 residues. Losses at the gene ends were 6 bases for V and 7 bases for J; bases not matched to a gene: 3.

This chain links TRBV30 with TRBJ1-5; D call uncertain. Trimming took off 5 bases at V and 6 bases at J, with 23 bases between the two ends. CDR1 is GTSNPN and CDR2 is SVGIG in the germline V gene (reference sequence). The CDR3 totals 16 residues. The CDR3 DNA reads TGTGCCTGGGACAAGGGTGGAAGGGCCGGGGTTCAGCCCCAGCATTTT. Its translation is CAWDKGGRAGVQPQHF.

The chain is built from TRBV24-1 and TRBJ2-7; D is unresolved. This CDR3 is 12 amino acids long. V was trimmed by 8 bases and J by 1 base, leaving 8 bases between them. CDR1 is KGHDR and CDR2 is SFDVKD in the germline V gene. CDR3 coding DNA: TGTGCCACCACCAACAGATCCTACGAGCAGTACTTC. It encodes CATTNRSYEQYF.

This clone showed up just once. V is TRBV5-1 and J is TRBJ2-1; 8 positions match TRBD1. Looked up from germline, CDR1 is SGHRS and CDR2 is YFSETQ. V gave up 4 bases and J gave up 6 bases; unmatched junction bases: 6. This CDR3 is built from 14 residues. The CDR3 DNA reads TGCGCCAGCAGCATCGGGACAGGCACCAATGAGCAGTTCTTC. It codes for CASSIGTGTNEQFF.

The chain carries TRBV12-3 or TRBV12-4 and TRBJ2-1, with TRBD2 matching 7 bases. The CDR3 totals 12 residues. Trimming removed 5 bases from V and 10 bases from J; junction bases left unmatched: 5. The CDR3 DNA follows: TGTGCCAGCAGTCAGACTAGCATCGAGCAGTTCTTC. This gives the protein CASSQTSIEQFF.

This chain joins TRBV6-5 and TRBJ1-1; the D gene is possibly TRBD1 (5 bases). V lost 1 base, J lost 7 bases, and 13 bases lay in between. The germline V gene encodes CDR1 MNHEY and CDR2 SVGAGI. There are 14 residues in the CDR3. Written as DNA, the CDR3 is TGTGCCAGCAGTTACTTAAAGGGGTTGAGTGAAGCTTTCTTT. Its translation: CASSYLKGLSEAFF.

The chain joins TRBV5-6 to TRBJ1-6; D possibly corresponds to TRBD1 (6 bases). Germline V CDR1 and CDR2: SGHDT, YYEEEE. V lost 3 bases to trimming and J lost 6 bases, with 10 bases between them. The CDR3 length is 14 residues. As DNA, the CDR3 is TGTGCCAGCAGCTCGGGACAATTTAATTCACCCCTCCACTTT. Translating it yields CASSSGQFNSPLHF.

CDR3 sequence (DNA): TGTGCCAGCAGCTTGGGCGGAGCGGGGGAGATCTACAATGAGCAGTTCTTC. Encoded protein: CASSLGGAGEIYNEQFF. V gene TRBV5-6 combines with J gene TRBJ2-1; the match to TRBD2 covers 8 bases. The J segment lost 3 bases and the V segment lost 0 bases, leaving 8 bases of the junction unmatched. Germline assignment: CDR1 SGHDT and CDR2 YYEEEE. This CDR3 is 17 amino acids long.

The chain joins TRBV5-6 to TRBJ2-7, with D tentatively TRBD1 (6 bases). V dropped 4 bases and J dropped 2 bases, with 13 bases sitting between them. The CDR3 runs to 14 residues. Germline V CDR1 and CDR2: SGHDT, YYEEEE. CDR3 in DNA: TGTGCCAGCAGCCCCGGACAGTGGACCTACGAGCAGTACTTC. This gives the protein CASSPGQWTYEQYF.

The chain recombines TRBV6-2 or TRBV6-3 with TRBJ1-2, with TRBD1 matching over 10 bases. CDR3 size: 14 residues. J lost 7 bases, V lost 2 bases, and 4 bases had no gene match. Germline-derived CDR1 and CDR2 are MNHEY and SVGEGT. For the CDR3, the DNA is TGTGCCAGCAGTTACGGACAGGGGGTTACTGGCTACACCTTC. Translated: CASSYGQGVTGYTF.

In DNA form, the CDR3 reads TGTGCCAACATACCCCAGGGCGACTATGGCTACACCTTC. It yields the protein CANIPQGDYGYTF. The V call is TRBV6-5, the J call TRBJ1-2; D may be TRBD1 (5 bases). This CDR3 has 13 amino acids. Trimming took off 10 bases at V and 3 bases at J, with 15 bases between the two ends. Germline V CDR1 and CDR2: MNHEY, SVGAGI.

With respect to this clone: A read error may produce the germline difference seen at one junction end. The rearrangement uses TRBV7-7 and TRBJ2-5, with TRBD1 matching 8 bases. The CDR3 has 15 residues. Germline V lookup: CDR1 SSHAT, CDR2 FNYEAQ (reference sequence). CDR3 region: CASSGEGQAQETQYF. The CDR3 DNA reads as TGTGCTAGCAGCGGCGAGGGACAGGCTCAAGAGACCCAGTACTTC.

V and J are TRBV5-4 and TRBJ1-1; D is possibly TRBD1 (5 bases). This CDR3 comprises 13 residues. Germline V gives CDR1 SGHNT, CDR2 YYREEE (reference sequence). Trimming cost V 4 bases and J 2 bases, with 9 bases left between them. The CDR3, as DNA: TGTGCCAGCAGCACGGACACTAACACTGAAGCTTTCTTT. Its protein product is CASSTDTNTEAFF. Full variable domain (outside the CDR3, taken from reference TRBV5-4 and TRBJ1-1): ETGVTQSPTHLIKTRGQQVTLRCSSQSGHNTVSWYQQALGQGPQFIFQYYREEENGRGNFPPRFSGLQFPNYSSELNVNALELDDSALYLCASSTDTNTEAFFGQGTRLTVV.

The genes are TRBV6-5 and TRBJ1-2; unclear D gene. The CDR3 runs to 13 residues. In germline, CDR1 is MNHEY, CDR2 SVGAGI. V was clipped by 2 bases and J by 5 bases, with 9 bases between them. CDR3 bases: TGTGCCAGCAGTTACGGGGTAAAGTATGGCTACACCTTC. Translated, it gives CASSYGVKYGYTF.

The V call is TRBV19, the J call TRBJ1-5, with D tentatively TRBD1 (5 bases). The CDR3 extends over 14 amino acids. The ends were cut back, 5 bases at V and 5 bases at J, with 13 bases in the middle. The V gene's germline CDR1 is LNHDA and CDR2 SQIVND (reference sequence). The CDR3 sequence: CASSSGQGDQPQHF. CDR3 in DNA: TGTGCCAGTAGTTCGGGTCAGGGCGATCAGCCCCAGCATTTT.

This clone was seen many times. The chain employs TRBV7-6 and TRBJ1-6; TRBD1 is a possible D gene (5 bases). In germline, CDR1 is SGHVS, CDR2 FNYEAQ. V shed 3 bases and J shed 7 bases, with 16 bases lying between them. CDR3 length equals 16 residues. Here the CDR3 reads CASSLRGEQDNSPLHF. The CDR3 DNA reads TGTGCCAGCAGCTTGAGGGGCGAACAGGACAATTCACCCCTCCACTTT.

The rearrangement uses TRBV6-6 and TRBJ2-7, with D perhaps TRBD2 (5 bases). The V gene lost 5 bases and the J gene lost 3 bases, with 11 bases spanning the gap. Germline lookup yields CDR1 MNHNY and CDR2 SVGAGI (reference sequence). This CDR3 region has 13 residues. The CDR3 nucleotides are TGTGCCAGCAGTCCCTTGGAGGTCTACGAGCAGTACTTC. Protein: CASSPLEVYEQYF.

The gene calls are TRBV30 and TRBJ2-7, with TRBD1 matching over 8 bases. The CDR3 has 15 residues. Germline V lookup: CDR1 GTSNPN, CDR2 SVGIG (reference sequence). The V segment lost 5 bases and the J segment 3 bases; nucleotides outside the gene matches: 12. The CDR3, as DNA: TGTGCCTGGGGCTTCACAGGGGGGACCAGCTACGAGCAGTACTTC. Amino acid sequence: CAWGFTGGTSYEQYF.

V and J are TRBV3-1 (or the pseudogene TRBV3-2) and TRBJ1-3; unclear D gene. CDR3 length equals 16 residues. In germline, CDR1 is LGHDT, CDR2 YNNKEL (reference sequence). V was clipped by 0 bases and J by 0 bases, with 9 bases between them. The CDR3 region is CASSQDGISSGNTIYF. The CDR3 coding sequence is TGTGCCAGCAGCCAAGATGGCATAAGCTCTGGAAACACCATATATTTT.

The rearrangement uses TRBV13 and TRBJ2-7, with 7 nucleotides matching TRBD2. Germline CDR1 reads PRHDT; CDR2 reads FYEKMQ (reference sequence). The CDR3 runs 18 residues. V was clipped by 4 bases and J by 5 bases; unmatched bases: 20. The DNA for the CDR3 is TGTGCCAGCAGCTCCCCCCGGGCGCAGGGACTATGGAGCCACGAGCAGTACTTC. Protein sequence: CASSSPRAQGLWSHEQYF. Full variable domain (missing parts from reference TRBV13 and TRBJ2-7): AAGVIQSPRHLIKEKRETATLKCYPIPRHDTVYWYQQGPGQDPQFLISFYEKMQSDKGSIPDRFSAQQFSDYHSELNMSSLELGDSALYFCASSSPRAQGLWSHEQYFGPGTRLTVT.

The chain links TRBV19 to TRBJ1-2, with D hard to call. V was cut by 6 bases and J by 0 bases, with 11 bases left in between. This CDR3 spans 14 amino acids. Germline lookup yields CDR1 LNHDA and CDR2 SQIVND (reference sequence). CDR3 residues: CASSPQLSNYGYTF. In nucleotides, the CDR3 is TGTGCCAGTAGCCCTCAACTATCTAACTATGGCTACACCTTC.

The genes are TRBV14 and TRBJ2-5; D is possibly TRBD2 (6 bases). This CDR3 contains 13 residues. V was clipped by 1 base and J by 7 bases, with 10 bases between them. Germline V CDR1 and CDR2: SGHDN, FVKESK. CDR3 DNA sequence: TGTGCCAGCAGCCAAGTAGGAGGGTTGACCCAGTACTTC. This translates into CASSQVGGLTQYF.

V is TRBV9 and J is TRBJ1-1, with D hard to call. Trimming stripped 2 bases from V and 1 base from J, with 9 bases between. Germline values: CDR1 SGDLS, CDR2 YYNGEE. CDR3 length: 14 amino acids. This CDR3 is CASSVRPSNTEAFF. The CDR3 DNA sequence: TGTGCCAGCAGCGTCCGTCCTTCGAACACTGAAGCTTTCTTT.

The V call is TRBV6-5, the J call TRBJ2-7; TRBD1 or TRBD2 may be the D gene (6 bases each). Germline-derived CDR1 and CDR2 are MNHEY and SVGAGI. CDR3 length: 14 residues. The germline V and J ends were trimmed by 6 bases and 2 bases, with 14 bases remaining between them. The CDR3 protein is CASSPGDLPYEQYF. CDR3 nucleotides: TGTGCCAGCAGCCCAGGGGACTTGCCCTACGAGCAGTACTTC.

The gene calls are TRBV3-1 (or the pseudogene TRBV3-2) and TRBJ2-7; D not certain. CDR3 length equals 14 residues. Germline loops: CDR1 LGHDT, CDR2 YNNKEL (reference sequence). Trimming cost V 4 bases and J 3 bases, with 13 bases left between them. CDR3 bases: TGTGCCAGCAGCCTCCCGTCGGTCGGCTACGAGCAGTACTTC. Translated, it gives CASSLPSVGYEQYF.

The chain combines TRBV7-8 with TRBJ2-4; the match to TRBD1 covers 11 bases. Germline V gives CDR1 SGHVS, CDR2 FQNEAQ. J gave up 8 bases and V 5 bases, and 5 bases lay outside the gene matches. The CDR3 totals 14 residues. The CDR3 nucleotides read TGTGCCAGCAGCAGGACAGGGGGCCCAGACATTCAGTACTTC. Translation: CASSRTGGPDIQYF. The whole variable domain, filled in from reference TRBV7-8 and TRBJ2-4, reads GAGVSQSPRYKVAKRGQDVALRCDPISGHVSLFWYQQALGQGPEFLTYFQNEAQLDKSGLPSDRFFAERPEGSVSTLKIQRTQQEDSAVYLCASSRTGGPDIQYFGAGTRLSVL.

The V call is TRBV5-4, the J call TRBJ2-2, with D perhaps matching TRBD1 (6 bases). The germline V and J ends were trimmed by 6 bases and 2 bases, with 14 bases remaining between them. The CDR3 has 15 residues. From germline, CDR1 is SGHNT and CDR2 YYREEE (reference sequence). The CDR3 DNA is TGTGCCAGCACCTCCCCGGACAGAAACACCGGGGAGCTGTTTTTT. Translation gives CASTSPDRNTGELFF.

CDR3 nucleotide sequence: TGCGCCAGCAGCTTGGAGCCTAGCGGGGCCAGCTCCTACAATGAGCAGTTCTTC. Residues: CASSLEPSGASSYNEQFF. This chain joins TRBV5-1 and TRBJ2-1; TRBD2 agrees at 9 bases. Germline V gene sequence: CDR1 SGHRS, CDR2 YFSETQ. With V trimmed by 0 bases and J by 0 bases, 7 bases remained unmatched. The CDR3 runs 18 residues.

V and J are TRBV12-3 or TRBV12-4 and TRBJ1-1; TRBD1 might be the D (5 bases). CDR3 length equals 12 residues. V lost 8 bases, J lost 5 bases, and 12 bases lay in between. The CDR3 sequence is CASLIGVTEAFF. Written as DNA, the CDR3 is TGTGCCAGCTTGATAGGGGTGACTGAAGCTTTCTTT.